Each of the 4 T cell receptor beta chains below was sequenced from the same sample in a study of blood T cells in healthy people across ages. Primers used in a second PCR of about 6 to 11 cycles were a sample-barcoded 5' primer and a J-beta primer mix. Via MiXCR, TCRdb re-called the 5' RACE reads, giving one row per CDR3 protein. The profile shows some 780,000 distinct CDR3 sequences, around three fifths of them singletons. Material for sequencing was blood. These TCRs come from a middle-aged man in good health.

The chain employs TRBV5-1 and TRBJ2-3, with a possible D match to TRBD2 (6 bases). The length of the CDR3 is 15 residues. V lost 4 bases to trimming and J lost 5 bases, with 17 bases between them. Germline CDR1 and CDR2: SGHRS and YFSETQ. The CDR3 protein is CASSLDAGTLDTQYF. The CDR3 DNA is TGCGCCAGCAGCCTAGATGCGGGGACGCTAGATACGCAGTATTTT.

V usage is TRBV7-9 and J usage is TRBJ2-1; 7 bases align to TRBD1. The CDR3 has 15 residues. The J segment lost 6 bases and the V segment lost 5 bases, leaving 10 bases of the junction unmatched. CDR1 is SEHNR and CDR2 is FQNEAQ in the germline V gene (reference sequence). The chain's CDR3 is CASSRRDRTFNEQFF. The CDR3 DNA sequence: TGTGCCAGCAGCCGCAGGGACAGAACCTTCAATGAGCAGTTCTTC.

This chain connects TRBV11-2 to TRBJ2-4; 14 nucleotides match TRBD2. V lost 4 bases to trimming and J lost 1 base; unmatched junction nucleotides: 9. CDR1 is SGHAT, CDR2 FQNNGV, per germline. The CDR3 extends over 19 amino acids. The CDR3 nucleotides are TGTGCCAGCAGCTCCGTGGGACTAGCGGGAGCGGGGGCCAAAAACATTCAGTACTTC. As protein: CASSSVGLAGAGAKNIQYF.

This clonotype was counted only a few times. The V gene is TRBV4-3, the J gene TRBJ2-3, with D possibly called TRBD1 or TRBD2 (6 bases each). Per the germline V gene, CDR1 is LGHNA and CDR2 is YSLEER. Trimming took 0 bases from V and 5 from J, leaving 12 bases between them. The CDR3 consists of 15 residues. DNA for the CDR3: TGCGCCAGCAGCCAAGACGTCGGGGGCGGAGATACGCAGTATTTT. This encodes CASSQDVGGGDTQYF.